The next 6 T cell receptor beta chains were all read from a single sample in a study of cytomegalovirus exposure and HLA in healthy donors (dated by TCRdb to 2015 to 2018). The library relied on the immunoSEQ multiplex PCR assay. For the multiplex PCR, a mixture combining 60 forward primers for TCR Vbeta segments and 13 reverse primers for TCR Jbeta segments was used. TCRdb re-hosts the immuneACCESS table, in-frame sequences only. Its copies lack some clones; in the studies checked, an unresolved V gene accounts for under half of them, and the cause for the rest is not known. Across this sample there are 200,000 or so clones, with over 65% seen only once. About 0.1% of the sample is held by the ten biggest clonotypes. The specimen was PBMCs. The origin of the receptors is a boy between 2 and 10 years old in good health and CMV-seronegative.

The V call is TRBV6-5, the J call TRBJ2-7; 8 positions match TRBD1. The germline gives CDR1 MNHEY, CDR2 SVGAGI. CDR3 length: 14 amino acids. V dropped 6 bases and J dropped 3; count of bases not matched to a gene: 7. CDR3 amino acids: CASRRQGQIYEQYF. The CDR3 DNA is TGTGCCAGCAGGAGACAGGGGCAGATCTACGAGCAGTACTTC.

This sequence joins TRBV7-9 and TRBJ1-2; perhaps TRBD1 as D (5 bases). The CDR3 length is 15 residues. Germline CDR1 reads SEHNR; CDR2 reads FQNEAQ (reference sequence). V was cut by 5 bases and J by 4 bases, with 17 bases left in between. The CDR3 bases are TGTGCCAGCAGCCGAGAGACAAGGGGCGGCTATGGCTACACCTTC. Its protein product is CASSRETRGGYGYTF.

The chain couples TRBV20-1 to TRBJ1-1; 7 nucleotides match TRBD1. The J segment lost 3 bases and the V segment lost 7 bases, leaving 2 bases of the junction unmatched. Germline lookup yields CDR1 DFQATT and CDR2 SNEGSKA (reference sequence). CDR3 size: 11 residues. The CDR3 loop is CSVRGDTEAFF. The DNA of the CDR3 is TGCAGTGTCAGGGGGGACACTGAAGCTTTCTTT.

Of note for this clone: A junction end diverges from the germline sequence, so it may reflect a read error. The CDR3 DNA reads TGTGCCAGCAGCGTAGTGGGGGACACCAGGGAGCTGTTTTTT. Amino acids: CASSVVGDTRELFF. The rearrangement joins TRBV9 to TRBJ2-2; maybe TRBD1 (6 bases). The CDR3 is made up of 14 amino acids. Germline V CDR1 and CDR2: SGDLS, YYNGEE.

The chain links TRBV2 to TRBJ2-1; TRBD2 is a possible D gene (6 bases). The CDR3 loop spans 14 amino acids. The germline V gene encodes CDR1 SNHLY and CDR2 FYNNEI. The germline V and J ends were trimmed by 9 bases and 0 bases, with 12 bases remaining between them. The CDR3 sequence: CARGTSSSYNEQFF. CDR3 nucleotide sequence: TGTGCCAGGGGGACTTCCAGCTCCTACAATGAGCAGTTCTTC.

The chain links TRBV5-6 to TRBJ2-3, with TRBD2 matching 10 bases. Germline trimming cut 4 bases from V and 6 bases from J; bases unmatched to any gene: 2. This CDR3 comprises 13 residues. The germline V gene encodes CDR1 SGHDT and CDR2 YYEEEE. The chain's CDR3 is CASSDSGGDTQYF. The CDR3 region has the DNA TGTGCCAGCAGCGATAGCGGGGGGGATACGCAGTATTTT. Variable domain in full (rest from reference TRBV5-6 and TRBJ2-3): DAGVTQSPTHLIKTRGQQVTLRCSPKSGHDTVSWYQQALGQGPQFIFQYYEEEERQRGNFPDRFSGHQFPNYSSELNVNALLLGDSALYLCASSDSGGDTQYFGPGTRLTVL.